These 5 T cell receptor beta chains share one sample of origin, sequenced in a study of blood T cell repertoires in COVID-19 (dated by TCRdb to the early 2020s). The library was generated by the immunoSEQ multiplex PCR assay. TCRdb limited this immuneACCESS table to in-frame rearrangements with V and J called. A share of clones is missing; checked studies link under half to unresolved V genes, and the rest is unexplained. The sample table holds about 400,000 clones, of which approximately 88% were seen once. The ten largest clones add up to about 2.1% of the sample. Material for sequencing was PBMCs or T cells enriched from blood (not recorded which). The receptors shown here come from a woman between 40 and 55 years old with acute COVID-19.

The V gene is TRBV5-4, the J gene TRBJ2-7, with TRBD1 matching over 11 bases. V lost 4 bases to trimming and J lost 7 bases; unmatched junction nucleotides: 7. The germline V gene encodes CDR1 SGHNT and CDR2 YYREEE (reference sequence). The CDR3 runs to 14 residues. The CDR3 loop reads CASSPSDRGREQYF. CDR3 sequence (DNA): TGTGCCAGCAGCCCCTCGGACAGGGGGCGAGAGCAGTACTTC.

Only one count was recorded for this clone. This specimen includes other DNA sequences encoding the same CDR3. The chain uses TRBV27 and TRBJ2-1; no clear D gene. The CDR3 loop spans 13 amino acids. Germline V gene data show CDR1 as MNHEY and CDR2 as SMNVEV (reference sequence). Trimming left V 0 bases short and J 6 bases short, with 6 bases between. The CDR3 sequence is CASSLSRGNEQFF. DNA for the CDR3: TGTGCCAGCAGTTTATCTAGAGGCAATGAGCAGTTCTTC.

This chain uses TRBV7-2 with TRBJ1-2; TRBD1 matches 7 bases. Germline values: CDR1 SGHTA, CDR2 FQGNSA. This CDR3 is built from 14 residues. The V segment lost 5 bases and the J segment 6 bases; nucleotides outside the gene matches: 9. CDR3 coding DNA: TGTGCCAGCAGCCCCAAGACAGGGCAAGATGGCTACACCTTC. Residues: CASSPKTGQDGYTF.

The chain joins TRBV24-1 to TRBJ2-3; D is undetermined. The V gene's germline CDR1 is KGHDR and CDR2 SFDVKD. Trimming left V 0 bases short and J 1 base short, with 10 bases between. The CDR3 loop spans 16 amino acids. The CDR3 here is CATSDLRVGRTDTQYF. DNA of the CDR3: TGTGCCACCAGTGATTTGCGAGTGGGCCGCACAGATACGCAGTATTTT.

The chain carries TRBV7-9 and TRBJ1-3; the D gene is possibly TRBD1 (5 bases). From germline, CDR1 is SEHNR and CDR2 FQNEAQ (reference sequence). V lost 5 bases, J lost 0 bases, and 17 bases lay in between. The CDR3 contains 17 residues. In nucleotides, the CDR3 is TGTGCCAGCAGCGAACCCCGGGACTTGAGCTCTGGAAACACCATATATTTT. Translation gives CASSEPRDLSSGNTIYF. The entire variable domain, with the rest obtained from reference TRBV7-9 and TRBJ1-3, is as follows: DTGVSQNPRHKITKRGQNVTFRCDPISEHNRLYWYRQTLGQGPEFLTYFQNEAQLEKSRLLSDRFSAERPKGSFSTLEIQRTEQGDSAMYLCASSEPRDLSSGNTIYFGEGSWLTVV.